The clone carrying this T cell receptor beta chain was counted ten times or more. The antigen remains undetermined. Axillary draining lymph nodes of breast cancer patients supplied the node samples. The data were obtained in a study of breast tumors, draining lymph nodes, adjacent tissues. Findings and limits, study-wide: Luminal-like breast cancer showed significantly higher tumor–nontumor repertoire similarity than basal-like. That most tumor T cells come from lymph nodes remained unproven. Compared with lymph nodes, tumors were less diverse; compared with nontumor tissue, more.

CDR3 length equals 17 residues. Trimming left V 1 base short and J 0 bases short, with 12 bases between. The germline V gene has CDR1 KGHDR and CDR2 SFDVKD. TCRdb reanalysed the multiplex PCR reads using MiXCR and keeps one entry per CDR3 protein. The sample holds some 120,000 distinct CDR3 sequences, about 20% seen once. This TCR came from a female donor with breast cancer. Some clones in this sample may be carry-over from other donors' samples. The sequenced material came from axillary lymph node tissue. The chain links TRBV24-1 to TRBJ2-1; TRBD2 is a possible D gene (5 bases). For the CDR3, the DNA is TGTGCCACCAGTGATTTTAGCGAACGAAGCTCCTACAATGAGCAGTTCTTC. Translating gives CATSDFSERSSYNEQFF.